The clone carrying this TCR beta chain was detected ten times or more. Its antigen is as yet unknown. These data come from a study of regulatory T cells in long-lasting Graves disease. TCR beta libraries were built with iRepertoire HTBI primers and Arm-PCR of CDR3 regions. TCRdb called the multiplex PCR reads again in MiXCR, with one record for every CDR3 protein. The table lists approximately 270,000 distinct CDR3 sequences, 18% of them singletons, with 12% to 15% in the top ten. The time point: newly diagnosed GD, antithyroid drugs for less than 3 months. Extracted RNA from PBMCs served as the source of the TCR library. Deletions cut 2 bases from V and 5 bases from J, with 12 bases between. The CDR3 consists of 15 residues. The germline CDR1 and CDR2 sequences are SGHTA and FQGNSA. General study points: Persistent disease preferred TRBV28, TRBJ1-2 and TRBJ2-5; new disease, TRBV20-1 and TRBJ2-1. Having few samples may have compromised the accuracy.

These same records also appear under a second study, on T cells in Graves' hyperthyroidism and ophthalmopathy. According to that study: Stable disease denoted Graves' hyperthyroidism without ophthalmopathy progression within 18 months. Patients with ophthalmopathy were separated from those with stable hyperthyroidism by a 13 V-J model.

Source: peripheral blood mononuclear cells (PBMCs), taken at new diagnosis, from a patient treated with antithyroid drugs. This TCR derives from a woman in her thirties with Graves disease. The gene calls are TRBV7-2 and TRBJ1-4; D uncertain. The CDR3 nucleotides are TGTGCCAGCAGCTTATTGCCAGCCTCCAATGAAAAACTGTTTTTT. Its translation: CASSLLPASNEKLFF.